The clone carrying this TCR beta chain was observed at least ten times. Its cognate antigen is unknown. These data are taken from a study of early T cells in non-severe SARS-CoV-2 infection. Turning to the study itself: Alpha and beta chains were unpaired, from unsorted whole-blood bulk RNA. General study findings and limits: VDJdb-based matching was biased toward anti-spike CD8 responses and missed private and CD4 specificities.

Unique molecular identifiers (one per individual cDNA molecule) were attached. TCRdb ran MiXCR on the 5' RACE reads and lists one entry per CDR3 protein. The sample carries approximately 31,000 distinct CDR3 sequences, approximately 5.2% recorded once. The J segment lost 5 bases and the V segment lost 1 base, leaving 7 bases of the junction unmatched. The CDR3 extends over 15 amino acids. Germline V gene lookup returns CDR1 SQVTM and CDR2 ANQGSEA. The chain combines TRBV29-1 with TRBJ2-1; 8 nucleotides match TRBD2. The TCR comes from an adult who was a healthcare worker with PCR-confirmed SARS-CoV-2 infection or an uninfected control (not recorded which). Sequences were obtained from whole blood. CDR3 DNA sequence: TGCAGCGTTGAAGCCGAACTAGCGGAAGACAATGAGCAGTTCTTC. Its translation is CSVEAELAEDNEQFF.